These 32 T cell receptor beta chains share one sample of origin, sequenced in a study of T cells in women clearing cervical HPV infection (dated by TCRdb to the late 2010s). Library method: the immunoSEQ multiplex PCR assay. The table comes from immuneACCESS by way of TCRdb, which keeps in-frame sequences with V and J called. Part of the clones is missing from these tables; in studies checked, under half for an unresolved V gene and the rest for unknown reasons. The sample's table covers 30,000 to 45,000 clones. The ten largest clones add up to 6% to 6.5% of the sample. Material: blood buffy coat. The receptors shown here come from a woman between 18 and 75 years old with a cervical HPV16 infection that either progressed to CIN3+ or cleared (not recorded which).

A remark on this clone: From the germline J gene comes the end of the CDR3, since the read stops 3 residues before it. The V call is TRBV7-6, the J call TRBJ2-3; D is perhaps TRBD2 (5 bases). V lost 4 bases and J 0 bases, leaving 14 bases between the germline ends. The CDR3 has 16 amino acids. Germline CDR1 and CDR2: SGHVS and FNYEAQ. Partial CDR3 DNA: TGTGCCAGCAGCTCCAGGACTGTAACTAGCACAGATACG. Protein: CASSSRTVTSTDT. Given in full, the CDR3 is CASSSRTVTSTDTQYF.

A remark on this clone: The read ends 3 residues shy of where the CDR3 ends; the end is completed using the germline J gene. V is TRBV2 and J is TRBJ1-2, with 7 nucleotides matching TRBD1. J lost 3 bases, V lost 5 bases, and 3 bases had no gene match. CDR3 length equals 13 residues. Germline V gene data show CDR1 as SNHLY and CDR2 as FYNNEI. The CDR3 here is CASSRQGDYGYTF. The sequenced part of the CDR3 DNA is TGTGCCAGCAGTCGACAGGGAGACTATGGC.

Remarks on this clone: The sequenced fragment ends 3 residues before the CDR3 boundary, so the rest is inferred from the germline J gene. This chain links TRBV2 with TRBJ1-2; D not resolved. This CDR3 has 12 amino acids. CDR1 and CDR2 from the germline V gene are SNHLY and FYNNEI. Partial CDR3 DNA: TGTGCCAGCAGTTATACTAGTTCCGAC. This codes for CASSYTSSD. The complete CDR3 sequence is CASSYTSSDYTF.

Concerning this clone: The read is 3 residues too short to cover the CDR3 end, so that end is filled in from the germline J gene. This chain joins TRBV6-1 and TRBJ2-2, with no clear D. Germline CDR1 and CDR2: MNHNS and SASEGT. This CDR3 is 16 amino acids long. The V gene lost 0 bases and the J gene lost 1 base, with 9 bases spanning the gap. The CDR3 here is CASSEAQRRNTGELFF. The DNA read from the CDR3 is TGTGCCAGCAGTGAAGCCCAGAGAAGGAACACCGGGGAG.

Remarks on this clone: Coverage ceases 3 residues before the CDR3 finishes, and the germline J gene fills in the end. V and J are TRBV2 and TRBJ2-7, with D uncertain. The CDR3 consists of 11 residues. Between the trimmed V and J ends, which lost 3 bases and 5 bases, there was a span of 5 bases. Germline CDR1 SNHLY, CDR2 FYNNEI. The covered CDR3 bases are TGTGCCAGCAGTGAGTATAACGAG. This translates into CASSEYNE. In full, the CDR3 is CASSEYNEQYF.

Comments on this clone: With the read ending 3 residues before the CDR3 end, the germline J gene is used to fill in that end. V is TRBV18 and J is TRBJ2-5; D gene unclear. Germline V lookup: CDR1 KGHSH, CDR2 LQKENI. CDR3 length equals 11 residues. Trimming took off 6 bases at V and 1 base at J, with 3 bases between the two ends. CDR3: CASSLQETQYF. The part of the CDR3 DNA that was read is TGTGCCAGCTCTCTCCAAGAGACC. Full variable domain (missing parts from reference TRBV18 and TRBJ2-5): NAGVMQNPRHLVRRRGQEARLRCSPMKGHSHVYWYRQLPEEGLKFMVYLQKENIIDESGMPKERFSAEFPKEGPSILRIQQVVRGDSAAYFCASSLQETQYFGPGTRLLVL.

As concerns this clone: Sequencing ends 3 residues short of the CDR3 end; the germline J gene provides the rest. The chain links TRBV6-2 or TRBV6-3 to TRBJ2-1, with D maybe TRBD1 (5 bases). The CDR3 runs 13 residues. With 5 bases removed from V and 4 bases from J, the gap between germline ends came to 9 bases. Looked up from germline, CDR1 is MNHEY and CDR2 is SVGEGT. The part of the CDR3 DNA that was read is TGTGCCAGCAGTAGGGGTCTGTACAATGAG. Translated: CASSRGLYNE. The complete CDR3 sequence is CASSRGLYNEQFF.

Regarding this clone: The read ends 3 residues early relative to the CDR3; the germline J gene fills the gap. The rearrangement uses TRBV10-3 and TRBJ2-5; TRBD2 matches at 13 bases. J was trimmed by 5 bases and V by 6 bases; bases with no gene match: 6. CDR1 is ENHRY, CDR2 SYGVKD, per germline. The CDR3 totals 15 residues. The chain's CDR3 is CAIRLAGGPGETQYF. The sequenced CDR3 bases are TGTGCCATCAGACTAGCGGGGGGGCCGGGGGAGACC.

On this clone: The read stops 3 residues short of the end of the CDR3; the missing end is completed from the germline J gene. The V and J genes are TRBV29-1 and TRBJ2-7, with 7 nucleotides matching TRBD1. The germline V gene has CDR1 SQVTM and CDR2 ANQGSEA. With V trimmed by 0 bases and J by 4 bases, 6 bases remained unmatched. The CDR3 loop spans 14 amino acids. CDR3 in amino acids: CSVEDGSGGYEQYF. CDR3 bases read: TGCAGCGTTGAAGATGGTTCAGGGGGTTACGAG.

The sequenced CDR3 bases are TGCAGTGCTAGAGGGGACAGGGGGATTAAGGGCTACGAG. Translating gives CSARGDRGIKGYE. The entire CDR3 protein reads CSARGDRGIKGYEQYF. The chain uses TRBV20-1 and TRBJ2-7, with TRBD1 identical over 11 bases. The CDR3 is cut off 3 residues early in the read; its end comes from the germline J gene. From germline, CDR1 is DFQATT and CDR2 SNEGSKA (reference sequence). With 1 base clipped from V and 3 bases from J, the junction kept 8 bases outside the gene matches. The CDR3 runs to 16 residues.

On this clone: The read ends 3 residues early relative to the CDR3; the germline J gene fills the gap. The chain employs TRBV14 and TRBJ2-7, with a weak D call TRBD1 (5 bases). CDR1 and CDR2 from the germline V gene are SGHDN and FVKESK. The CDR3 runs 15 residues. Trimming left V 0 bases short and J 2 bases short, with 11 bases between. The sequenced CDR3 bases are TGTGCCAGCAGCCAAGAAACAGGTCGTACCTACGAG. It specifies CASSQETGRTYE. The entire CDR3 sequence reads CASSQETGRTYEQYF.

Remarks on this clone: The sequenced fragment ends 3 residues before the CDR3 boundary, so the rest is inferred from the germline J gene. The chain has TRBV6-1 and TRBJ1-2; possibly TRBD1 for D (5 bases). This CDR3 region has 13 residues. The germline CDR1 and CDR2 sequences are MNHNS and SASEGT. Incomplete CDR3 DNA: TGTGCCAGCAGTGAAGCGGCAGGGAGAGGC. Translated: CASSEAAGRG. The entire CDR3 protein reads CASSEAAGRGYTF.

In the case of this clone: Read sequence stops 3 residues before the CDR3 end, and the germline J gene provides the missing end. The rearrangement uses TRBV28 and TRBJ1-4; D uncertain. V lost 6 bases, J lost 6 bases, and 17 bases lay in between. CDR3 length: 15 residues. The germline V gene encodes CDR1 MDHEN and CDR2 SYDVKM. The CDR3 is CASRPWTGVYEKLFF. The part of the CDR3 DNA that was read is TGTGCCAGCAGGCCCTGGACTGGGGTTTATGAAAAA.

CDR3 DNA, as far as it was read: TGCAGTGCTTCGACAGGGGGCCACGGGGCCAACGTA. Its translation is CSASTGGHGANV. The whole CDR3 protein reads CSASTGGHGANVLFF. The chain links TRBV20-1 to TRBJ1-4, with 10 bases identical to TRBD1. Read data end 3 residues before the CDR3 end; the end is taken from the germline J gene. CDR3 length: 15 amino acids. Germline V gene lookup returns CDR1 DFQATT and CDR2 SNEGSKA (reference sequence).

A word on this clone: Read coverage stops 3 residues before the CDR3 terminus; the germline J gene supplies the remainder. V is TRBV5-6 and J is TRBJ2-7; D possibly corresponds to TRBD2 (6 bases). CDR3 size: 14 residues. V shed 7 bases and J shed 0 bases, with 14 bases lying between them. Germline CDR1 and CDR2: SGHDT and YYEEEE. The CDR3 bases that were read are TGTGCCAGCCGTAAGGGCGGGGCCTCCTACGAG. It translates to CASRKGGASYE. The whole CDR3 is CASRKGGASYEQYF.

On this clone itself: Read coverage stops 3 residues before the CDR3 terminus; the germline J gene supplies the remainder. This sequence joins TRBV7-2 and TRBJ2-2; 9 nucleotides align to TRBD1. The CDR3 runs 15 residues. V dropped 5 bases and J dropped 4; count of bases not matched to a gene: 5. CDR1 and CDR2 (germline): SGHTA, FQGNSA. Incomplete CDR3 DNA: TGTGCCAGCAGCCAGGACAGGGGATCCACCGGGGAG. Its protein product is CASSQDRGSTGE. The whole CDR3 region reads CASSQDRGSTGELFF.

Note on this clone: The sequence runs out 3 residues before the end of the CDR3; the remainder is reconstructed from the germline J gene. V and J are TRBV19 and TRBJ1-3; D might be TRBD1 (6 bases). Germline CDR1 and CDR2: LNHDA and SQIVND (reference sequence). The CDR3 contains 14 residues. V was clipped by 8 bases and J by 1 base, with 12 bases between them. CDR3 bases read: TGTGCCAGTGTCGACAGGTTGTCTGGAAACACC. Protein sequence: CASVDRLSGNT. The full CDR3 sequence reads CASVDRLSGNTIYF.

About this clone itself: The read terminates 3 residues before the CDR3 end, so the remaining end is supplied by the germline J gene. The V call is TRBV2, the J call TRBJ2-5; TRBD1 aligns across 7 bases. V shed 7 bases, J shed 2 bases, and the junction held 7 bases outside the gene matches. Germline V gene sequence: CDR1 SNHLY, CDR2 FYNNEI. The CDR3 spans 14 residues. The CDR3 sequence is CASKRDSSQETQYF. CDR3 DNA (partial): TGTGCCAGCAAGAGGGACAGTAGTCAAGAGACC.

The CDR3 bases that were read are TGTGCCTGGAGCGTCGGGGGTTCC. Translation gives CAWSVGGS. The complete CDR3 protein is CAWSVGGSYTF. This rearrangement joins TRBV30 to TRBJ1-2; the D gene is possibly TRBD1 (5 bases). Read sequence stops 3 residues before the CDR3 end, and the germline J gene provides the missing end. The CDR3 covers 11 residues. Germline-derived CDR1 and CDR2 are GTSNPN and SVGIG (reference sequence).

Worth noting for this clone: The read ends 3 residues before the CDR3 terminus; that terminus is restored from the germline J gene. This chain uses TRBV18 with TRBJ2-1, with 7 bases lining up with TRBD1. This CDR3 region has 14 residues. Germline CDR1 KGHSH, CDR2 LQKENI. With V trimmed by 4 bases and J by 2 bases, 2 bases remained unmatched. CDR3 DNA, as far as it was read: TGTGCCAGCTCACGGGGACAGACCTACAATGAG. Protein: CASSRGQTYNE. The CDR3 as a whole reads CASSRGQTYNEQFF.

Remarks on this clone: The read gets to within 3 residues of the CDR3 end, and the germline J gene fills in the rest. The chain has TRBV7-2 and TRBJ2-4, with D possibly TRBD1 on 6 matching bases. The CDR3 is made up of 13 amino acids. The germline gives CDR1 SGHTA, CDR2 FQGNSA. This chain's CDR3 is CASSLGQSYGQYF. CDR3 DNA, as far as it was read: TGTGCCAGCAGCCTAGGACAGAGCTATGGT.

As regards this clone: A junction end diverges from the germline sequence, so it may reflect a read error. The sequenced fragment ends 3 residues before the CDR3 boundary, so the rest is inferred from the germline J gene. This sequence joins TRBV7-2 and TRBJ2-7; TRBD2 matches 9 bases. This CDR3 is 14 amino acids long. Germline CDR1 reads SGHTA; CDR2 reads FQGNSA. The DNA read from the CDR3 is TGTGCCAGCAGTTTAGGAGCGGGAGGCTACGAG. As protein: CASSLGAGGYE. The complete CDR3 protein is CASSLGAGGYEQYF. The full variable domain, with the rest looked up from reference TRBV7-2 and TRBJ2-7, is GAGVSQSPSNKVTEKGKDVELRCDPISGHTALYWYRQSLGQGLEFLIYFQGNSAPDKSGLPSDRFSAERTGGSVSTLTIQRTQQEDSAVYLCASSLGAGGYEQYFGPGTRLTVT.

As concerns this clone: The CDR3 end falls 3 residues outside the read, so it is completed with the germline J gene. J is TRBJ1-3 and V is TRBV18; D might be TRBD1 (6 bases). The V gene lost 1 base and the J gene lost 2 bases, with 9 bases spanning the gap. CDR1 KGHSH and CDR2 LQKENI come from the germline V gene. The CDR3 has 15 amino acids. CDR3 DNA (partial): TGTGCCAGCTCACCACGGACAGAGACTGGAAACACC. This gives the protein CASSPRTETGNT. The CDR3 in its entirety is CASSPRTETGNTIYF.

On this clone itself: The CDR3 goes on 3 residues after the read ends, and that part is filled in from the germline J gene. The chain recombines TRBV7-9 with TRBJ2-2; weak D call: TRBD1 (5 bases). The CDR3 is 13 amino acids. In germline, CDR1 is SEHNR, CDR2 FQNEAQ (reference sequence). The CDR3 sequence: CASSSGYNSPLFF. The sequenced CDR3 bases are TGTGCCAGCAGCTCAGGGTATAATTCACCG.

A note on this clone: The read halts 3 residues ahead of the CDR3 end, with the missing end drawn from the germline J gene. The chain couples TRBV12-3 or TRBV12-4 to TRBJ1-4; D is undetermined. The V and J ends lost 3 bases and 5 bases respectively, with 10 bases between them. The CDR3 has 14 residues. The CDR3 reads CASSLRGGNEKLFF. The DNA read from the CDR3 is TGTGCCAGCAGTTTGCGGGGAGGGAATGAAAAA.

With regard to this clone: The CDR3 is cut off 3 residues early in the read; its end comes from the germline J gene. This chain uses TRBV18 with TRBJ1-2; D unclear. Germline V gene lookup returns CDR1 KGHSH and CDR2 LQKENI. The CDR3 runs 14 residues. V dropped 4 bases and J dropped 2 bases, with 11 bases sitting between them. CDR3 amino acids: CASSLDAGNYGYTF. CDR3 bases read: TGTGCCAGCTCACTCGACGCGGGAAACTATGGC.

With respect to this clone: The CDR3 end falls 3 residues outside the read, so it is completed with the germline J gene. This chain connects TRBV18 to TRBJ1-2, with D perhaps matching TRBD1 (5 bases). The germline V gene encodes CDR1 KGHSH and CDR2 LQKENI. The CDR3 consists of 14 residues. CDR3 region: CASSPRQGSGDYTF. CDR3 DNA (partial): TGTGCCAGCTCACCGAGGCAGGGAAGTGGCGAC.

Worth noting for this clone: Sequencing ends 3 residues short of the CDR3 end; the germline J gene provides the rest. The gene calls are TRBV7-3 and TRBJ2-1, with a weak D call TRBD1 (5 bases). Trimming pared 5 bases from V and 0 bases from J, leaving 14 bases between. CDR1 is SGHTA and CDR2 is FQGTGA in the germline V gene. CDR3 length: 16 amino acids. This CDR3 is CASSATASTSYNEQFF. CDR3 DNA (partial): TGTGCCAGCAGCGCGACAGCCTCTACCTCCTACAATGAG. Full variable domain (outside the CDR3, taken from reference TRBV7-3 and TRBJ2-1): GAGVSQTPSNKVTEKGKYVELRCDPISGHTALYWYRQSLGQGPEFLIYFQGTGAADDSGLPNDRFFAVRPEGSVSTLKIQRTERGDSAVYLCASSATASTSYNEQFFGPGTRLTVL.

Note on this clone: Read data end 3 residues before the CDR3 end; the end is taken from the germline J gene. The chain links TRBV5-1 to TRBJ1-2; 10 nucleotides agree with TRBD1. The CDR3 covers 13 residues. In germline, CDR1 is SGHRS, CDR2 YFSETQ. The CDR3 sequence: CASKGQGMEGYTF. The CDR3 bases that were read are TGCGCCAGCAAGGGACAGGGGATGGAGGGC.

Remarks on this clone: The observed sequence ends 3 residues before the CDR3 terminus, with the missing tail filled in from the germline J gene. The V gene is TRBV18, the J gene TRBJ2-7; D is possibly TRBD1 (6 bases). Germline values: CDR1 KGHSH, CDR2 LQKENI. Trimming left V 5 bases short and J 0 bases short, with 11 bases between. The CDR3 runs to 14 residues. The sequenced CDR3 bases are TGTGCCAGCTCAGCCGACAGGAGCTCCTACGAG. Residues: CASSADRSSYE. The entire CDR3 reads CASSADRSSYEQYF.

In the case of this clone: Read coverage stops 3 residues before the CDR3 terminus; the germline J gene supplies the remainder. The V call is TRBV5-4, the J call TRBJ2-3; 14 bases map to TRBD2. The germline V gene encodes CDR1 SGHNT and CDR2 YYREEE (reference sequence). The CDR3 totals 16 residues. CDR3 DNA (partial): TGTGCCAGCAGCTCGAGACTAGCGGGAGGGTTGGAGACG. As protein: CASSSRLAGGLET. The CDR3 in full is CASSSRLAGGLETQYF.

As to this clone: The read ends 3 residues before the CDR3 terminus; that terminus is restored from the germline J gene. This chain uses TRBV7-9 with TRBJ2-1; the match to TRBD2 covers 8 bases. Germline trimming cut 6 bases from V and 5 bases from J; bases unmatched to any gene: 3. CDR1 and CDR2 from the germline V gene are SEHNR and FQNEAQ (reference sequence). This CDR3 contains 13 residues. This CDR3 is CASRGGRNNEQFF. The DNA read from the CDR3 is TGTGCCAGCAGGGGCGGGAGGAACAATGAG.